A selection of T cell receptor beta chains follows, all from one sample in a study of T cells in localized non-small cell lung cancer. Assay: immunoSEQ multiplex PCR; the TCRdb copy retains only in-frame clones and omits some. The table includes roughly 3,000 clones, 25% to 30% detected once. The sample in question was lung tumor tissue, obtained before any cancer treatment. The receptor set was obtained from a male donor at least 60 years old with stage I lung adenocarcinoma. CDR3s include the opening cysteine and the closing phenylalanine or tryptophan. A D gene is named only where the DNA matches it firmly. Clone sizes are given selectively: once, few, many, or a class where the clone is expanded.

TRBD1,17,TRBV11-3,TRBJ2-7,medium-sized,CASSSHPEGTAIYEQYF,TGTGCCAGCAGCTCCCACCCAGAGGGGACAGCTATCTACGAGCAGTACTTC
TRBD1,13,TRBV29-1,TRBJ1-1,.,CSGGTGQNTEAFF,TGCAGCGGCGGGACAGGGCAGAACACTGAAGCTTTCTTT
TRBD1,17,TRBV5-1,TRBJ2-2,.,CASSVKKTGGNAGELFF,TGCGCCAGCAGCGTCAAAAAGACAGGGGGTAATGCCGGGGAGCTGTTTTTT
.,14,TRBV11-3,TRBJ2-1,medium-sized,CASSLDGGQREQFF,TGTGCCAGCAGCTTGGATGGGGGGCAGCGGGAGCAGTTCTTC
.,18,TRBV6-8,TRBJ2-3,once,CASRDYQVPPVRTDTQYF,TGTGCCTCCCGGGATTATCAGGTCCCTCCGGTCAGGACAGATACGCAGTATTTT
.,13,TRBV30,TRBJ2-2,.,CAWSNRNTGELFF,TGTGCCTGGAGTAACAGGAACACCGGGGAGCTGTTTTTT
.,13,TRBV10-2,TRBJ2-5,.,CAIARRGGETQYF,TGCGCCATCGCACGAAGGGGTGGAGAGACCCAGTACTTC
.,15,TRBV5-1,TRBJ1-3,.,CASSLTQASGNTIYF,TGCGCCAGCAGCTTAACACAAGCCTCTGGAAACACCATATATTTT
TRBD1,16,TRBV19,TRBJ1-1,.,CASRPGTGPKNTEAFF,TGTGCCAGTAGACCCGGGACAGGACCCAAAAACACTGAAGCTTTCTTT
.,16,TRBV19,TRBJ1-6,few,CASSARAGEGNSPLHF,TGTGCCAGTAGTGCTCGAGCAGGGGAAGGGAATTCACCCCTCCACTTT
.,15,TRBV6-8,TRBJ1-3,.,CASSVRSYSGNTIYF,TGTGCCAGCAGTGTTCGGTCCTACTCTGGAAACACCATATATTTT
.,12,TRBV14,TRBJ2-3,.,CASSQETGKQYF,TGTGCCAGCAGCCAGGAGACAGGTAAACAGTATTTT
.,14,TRBV14,TRBJ1-2,few,CASSQDPGPYGYTF,TGTGCCAGCAGCCAAGATCCCGGGCCCTATGGCTACACCTTC
.,13,TRBV6-8,TRBJ1-1,.,CASSSPRTGWAFF,TGTGCCAGCAGTTCACCCCGGACGGGATGGGCTTTCTTT